These 8 T cell receptor beta chains were all obtained from the same sample, sequenced in a study of T-cell reconstitution after alpha-beta-depleted transplantation in children. Using unique molecular identifiers, the investigators prepared the TCRbeta library. TCRdb itself ran the PCR reads through MiXCR, one entry per CDR3 protein. The sample has 150,000 to 250,000 distinct CDR3 sequences; roughly 6% are singletons. The specimen was PBMCs, collected before TCRalphabeta/CD19-depleted stem cell transplant. These receptors were taken from a girl under three years old with combined immunodeficiency, due to receive a stem cell transplant.

The table lists this clonotype with many counts. This chain joins TRBV4-3 and TRBJ2-1; D is uncertain. Germline CDR1 LGHNA, CDR2 YSLEER. Trimming removed 6 bases from V and 5 bases from J, with 17 bases in between. This CDR3 is built from 15 residues. The CDR3 sequence is CASRSEAMSDNEQFF. CDR3 nucleotide sequence: TGCGCCAGCAGATCCGAAGCTATGTCTGACAATGAGCAGTTCTTC.

V is TRBV20-1 and J is TRBJ2-2; D remains unclear. This CDR3 is built from 13 residues. Germline V gives CDR1 DFQATT, CDR2 SNEGSKA (reference sequence). Trimming removed 3 bases from V and 2 bases from J, with 7 bases in between. The DNA of the CDR3 is TGCAGTGCTAGCGCCATAAACACCGGGGAGCTGTTTTTT. Its translation is CSASAINTGELFF.

In this sample, this clonotype turned up many times. The chain links TRBV28 to TRBJ2-1; D remains ambiguous. The CDR3 covers 16 residues. CDR1 is MDHEN and CDR2 is SYDVKM in the germline V gene. V was cut by 5 bases and J by 8 bases, with 22 bases left in between. The CDR3 DNA follows: TGTGCCAGCAGTCCTCCCTCCGATAACACCCCGTATGAGCAGTTCTTC. Amino acid sequence: CASSPPSDNTPYEQFF.

This clonotype was seen a handful of times. The V call is TRBV14, the J call TRBJ2-7; D not certain. In germline, CDR1 is SGHDN, CDR2 FVKESK. The length of the CDR3 is 14 residues. Trimming cost V 0 bases and J 2 bases, with 8 bases left between them. CDR3: CASSQDFVTYEQYF. DNA for the CDR3: TGTGCCAGCAGCCAAGATTTTGTAACCTACGAGCAGTACTTC.

This clonotype has a single count. V and J are TRBV6-2 or TRBV6-3 and TRBJ2-7, with 9 bases that match TRBD1. This CDR3 region has 15 residues. Germline CDR1 is MNHEY and CDR2 is SVGEGT. J was trimmed by 4 bases and V by 0 bases; bases with no gene match: 4. Here the CDR3 DNA reads TGTGCCAGCAGTTACTCCGGGACAGGGTTTTACGAGCAGTACTTC. The encoded protein is CASSYSGTGFYEQYF.

This clonotype was counted only a few times. The chain is built from TRBV9 and TRBJ2-1, with D tentatively TRBD2 (6 bases). This CDR3 region has 15 residues. Germline lookup yields CDR1 SGDLS and CDR2 YYNGEE. V was trimmed by 4 bases and J by 2 bases, leaving 13 bases between them. DNA of the CDR3: TGTGCCAGCAGCTCGGGCGGGGTGGCCTACAATGAGCAGTTCTTC. Translated: CASSSGGVAYNEQFF.

This clonotype was seen repeatedly, ten times or more. The chain couples TRBV16 to TRBJ2-7; D call uncertain. Germline loops: CDR1 KGHSY, CDR2 FQNENV. The CDR3 spans 14 residues. The V gene lost 3 bases and the J gene lost 2 bases, with 11 bases spanning the gap. CDR3 nucleotide sequence: TGTGCCAGCAGCCATTCTTCTGCTACCTACGAGCAGTACTTC. Translation: CASSHSSATYEQYF.

In its sample, this clonotype was seen many times. V gene TRBV21-1 combines with J gene TRBJ2-7. TRBV21-1 is a recognized pseudogene. The CDR3 covers 16 residues. The CDR3 DNA reads TGTGCCAGCAGCACGTCCGCGGACAGAAGCTCCTACGAGCAGTACTTC. It yields the protein CASSTSADRSSYEQYF.